This T cell receptor beta chain was retrieved from a study of early T cells in non-severe SARS-CoV-2 infection (dated by TCRdb to the early 2020s). With regard to the full study: Because TCR sequencing was done on bulk RNA from unsorted whole blood, the alpha and beta chains could not be paired. The paper as a whole reports these results and caveats: Matching against VDJdb was skewed toward anti-spike CD8 responses, likely underestimated virus-specific expansions, and missed private and CD4 specificities.

The method was 5' RACE. Sequencing relied on a NextSeq 500. In the TCR library protocol, unique molecular identifiers were attached to individual cDNA molecules to correct for PCR bias and sequencing error. Both TCR alpha and beta chains were sequenced, and tight co-correlation was observed between alpha and beta sequence abundances in each sample. Turning to the authors' computational methods: Decombinator V4 was used to annotate TCR sequences for V gene, J gene and CDR3. Expanded TCRs were defined as changing significantly between any two time points under a Poisson model with p below 0.0001. TCR abundances were normalised to the total number of TCRs sequenced in each sample and reported as counts per million. TRAV1-2 paired with TRAJ12, TRAJ20 or TRAJ33 defined MAIT TCRs, while TRAV10 paired with TRAJ18 defined iNKT TCRs. VDJdb, accessed on 1 November 2021, was searched for TCRs annotated for CMV, EBV and SARS-CoV-2, and TCRs annotated for more than one antigen were excluded. Using fastp at Q25 and MiXCR, TCRdb reprocessed the public reads and kept productive beta chains. For every CDR3 protein sequence, its rows merge into one entry that carries the most common genes and DNA. The V and J calls here are based on TCRdb, not the publication. The sample contains 85,000 to 100,000 distinct CDR3 sequences, approximately 11% of them found a single time. The ten largest clones represent approximately 4.7% of the sample.

The study was a case-control design nested within a healthcare worker cohort in London, UK, with weekly nasopharyngeal swab PCR tests and blood sampling. Between 23 and 31 March 2020, the week of the UK lockdown, healthcare workers were enrolled and then followed up weekly for as long as 16 weeks. A word on this clonotype: Its antigen specificity is not known. Base-call qualities are not available, and no considerably larger clone is one nucleotide away.

Spanning cysteine to phenylalanine, the CDR3 consists of 14 amino acids. The entry retains the CDR3 DNA only, 42 bases that are in frame from base 1. Trimming takes 5 bases from V and 6 bases from J, and the germline ends sit 20 bases apart. Sequences GTSNPN (CDR1) and SVGIG (CDR2) are obtained from the germline V gene (reference sequence). The chain is encoded by TRBV30 joined to TRBJ2-7; D gene: possibly TRBD2, on 6 matching bases. The sample here was whole blood, taken at baseline. The clonotype comes from an adult who was a healthcare worker with PCR-confirmed SARS-CoV-2 infection or an uninfected control (not recorded which). The CDR3 here reads CAWGSGTAYSEQYF. The nucleotides are TGTGCCTGGGGATCCGGGACTGCCTATTCCGAGCAGTACTTC.